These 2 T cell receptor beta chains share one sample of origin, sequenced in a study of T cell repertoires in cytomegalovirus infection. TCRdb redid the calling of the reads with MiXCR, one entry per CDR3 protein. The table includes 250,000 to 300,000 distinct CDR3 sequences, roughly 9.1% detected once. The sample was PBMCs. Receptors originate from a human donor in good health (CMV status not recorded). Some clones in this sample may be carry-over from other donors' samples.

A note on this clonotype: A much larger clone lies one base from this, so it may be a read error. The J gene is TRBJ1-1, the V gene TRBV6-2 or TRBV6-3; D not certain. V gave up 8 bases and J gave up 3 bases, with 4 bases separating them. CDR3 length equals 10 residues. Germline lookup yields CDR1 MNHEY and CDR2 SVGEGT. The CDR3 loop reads CASGDTEAFF. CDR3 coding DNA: TGTGCCAGCGGGGACACTGAAGCTTTCTTT.

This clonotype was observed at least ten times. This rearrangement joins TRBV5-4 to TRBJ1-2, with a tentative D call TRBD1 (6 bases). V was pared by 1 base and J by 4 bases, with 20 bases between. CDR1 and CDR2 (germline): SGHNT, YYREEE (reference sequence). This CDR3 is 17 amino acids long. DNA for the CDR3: TGTGCCAGCAGCTTGACCGGACAGCCACGCTCTATCTATGGCTACACCTTC. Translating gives CASSLTGQPRSIYGYTF.